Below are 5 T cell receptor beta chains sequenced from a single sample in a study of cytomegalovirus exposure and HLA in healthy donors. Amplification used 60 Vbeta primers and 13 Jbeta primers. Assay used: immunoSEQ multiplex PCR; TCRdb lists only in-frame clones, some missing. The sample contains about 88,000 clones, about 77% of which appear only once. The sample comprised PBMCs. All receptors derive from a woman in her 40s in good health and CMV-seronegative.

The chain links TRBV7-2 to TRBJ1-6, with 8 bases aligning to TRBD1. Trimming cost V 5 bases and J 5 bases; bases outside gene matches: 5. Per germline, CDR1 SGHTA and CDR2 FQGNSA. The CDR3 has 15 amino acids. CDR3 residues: CASSPQGQDNSPLHF. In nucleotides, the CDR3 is TGTGCCAGCAGCCCCCAGGGACAGGATAATTCACCCCTCCACTTT.

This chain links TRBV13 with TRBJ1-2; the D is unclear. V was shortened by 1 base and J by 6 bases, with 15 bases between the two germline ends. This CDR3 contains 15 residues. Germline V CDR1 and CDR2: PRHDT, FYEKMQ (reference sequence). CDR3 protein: CASSLDSGRSDGYTF. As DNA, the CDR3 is TGTGCCAGCAGCTTAGATTCGGGTAGGAGTGATGGCTACACCTTC.

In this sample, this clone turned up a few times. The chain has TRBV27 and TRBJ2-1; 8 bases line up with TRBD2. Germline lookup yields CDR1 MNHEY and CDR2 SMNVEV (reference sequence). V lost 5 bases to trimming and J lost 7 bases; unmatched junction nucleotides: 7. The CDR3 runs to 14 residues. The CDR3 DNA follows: TGTGCCAGCAGTCCTGGGACTAGTGCGAATGAGCAGTTCTTC. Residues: CASSPGTSANEQFF.

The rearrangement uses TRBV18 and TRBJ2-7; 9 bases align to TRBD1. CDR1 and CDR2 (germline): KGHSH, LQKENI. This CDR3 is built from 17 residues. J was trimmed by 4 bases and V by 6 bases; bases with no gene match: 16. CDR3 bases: TGTGCCAGCTCTCCAAGTTGGGATTGGACAGGGGAATACGAGCAGTACTTC. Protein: CASSPSWDWTGEYEQYF.

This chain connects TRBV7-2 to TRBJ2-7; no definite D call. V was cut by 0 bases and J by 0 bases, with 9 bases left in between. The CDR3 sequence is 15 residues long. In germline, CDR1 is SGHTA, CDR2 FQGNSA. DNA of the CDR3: TGTGCCAGCAGCTTAGCGGCAGGCAGCTCCTACGAGCAGTACTTC. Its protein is CASSLAAGSSYEQYF.